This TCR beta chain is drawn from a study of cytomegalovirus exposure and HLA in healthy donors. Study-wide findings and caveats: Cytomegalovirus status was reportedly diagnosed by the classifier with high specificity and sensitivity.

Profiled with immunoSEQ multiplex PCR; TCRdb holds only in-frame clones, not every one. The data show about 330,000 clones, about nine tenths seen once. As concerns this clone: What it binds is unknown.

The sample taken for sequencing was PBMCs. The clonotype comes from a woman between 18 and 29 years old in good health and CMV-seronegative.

The CDR3 DNA reads TGTGCCTGGAGCACGGGACACACCTACGAGCAGTACTTC. Translating it yields CAWSTGHTYEQYF. V and J are TRBV30 and TRBJ2-7; a possible D gene is TRBD1 (6 bases). V lost 3 bases to trimming and J lost 2 bases, with 11 bases between them. The CDR3 sequence is 13 residues long. Per germline, CDR1 GTSNPN and CDR2 SVGIG (reference sequence).